This entry lists 18 T cell receptor beta chains sequenced from one sample in a study of vaccination effects on CD4 cells after COVID-19. Pools of viral peptides were used by the ViraFEST assay to expand antigen-specific CD4+ T cells ahead of sequencing. Following 10 days of culture, CD4+ T cells were isolated. TCRdb's copy holds only in-frame clones and misses some; the assay was immunoSEQ multiplex PCR. The table has approximately 54,000 clones, over 75% seen once. These TCRs are of unknown antigen specificity. The sequences come from CD4+ T cells from PBMCs cultured with HCoV-229E spike peptides, collected before COVID-19 vaccination. These TCRs come from a human donor who received a COVID-19 vaccine.

This chain links TRBV2 with TRBJ2-3; TRBD2 aligns across 11 bases. Germline V gene lookup returns CDR1 SNHLY and CDR2 FYNNEI. V was pared by 5 bases and J by 4 bases, with 5 bases of the junction left unmatched. This CDR3 contains 15 residues. The CDR3 sequence: CASSLSTSGADTQYF. CDR3 DNA: TGTGCCAGCAGTCTTTCGACTAGCGGGGCAGATACGCAGTATTTT.

The gene calls are TRBV18 and TRBJ1-1; weak D call: TRBD1 (5 bases). CDR3 length: 15 residues. The V gene lost 3 bases and the J gene lost 3 bases, with 14 bases spanning the gap. Germline V gene sequence: CDR1 KGHSH, CDR2 LQKENI. The CDR3 sequence: CASSPGNWGDTEAFF. The DNA of the CDR3 is TGTGCCAGCTCACCGGGTAACTGGGGGGACACTGAAGCTTTCTTT.

The chain uses TRBV28 and TRBJ1-5, with a possible D match to TRBD1 (5 bases). Per the germline V gene, CDR1 is MDHEN and CDR2 is SYDVKM. Trimming shortened V by 10 bases and J by 6 bases, and 16 bases separated the two germline ends. CDR3 size: 13 residues. The DNA of the CDR3 is TGTGCCACAGAGGGCAGGGCAGGTCAGCCCCAGCATTTT. Amino acid sequence: CATEGRAGQPQHF.

The chain recombines TRBV28 with TRBJ2-4; no definite D call. Trimming took off 2 bases at V and 2 bases at J, with 7 bases between the two ends. CDR1 MDHEN and CDR2 SYDVKM come from the germline V gene. The CDR3 runs to 14 residues. CDR3 loop: CASSLVQSKNIQYF. CDR3 in DNA: TGTGCCAGCAGTTTAGTCCAGTCCAAAAACATTCAGTACTTC.

The chain links TRBV19 to TRBJ1-5; 10 nucleotides align to TRBD1. The CDR3 runs 16 residues. Trimming at V came to 3 bases and at J to 4 bases, leaving 6 bases not matched to a gene. In germline, CDR1 is LNHDA, CDR2 SQIVND (reference sequence). CDR3 sequence (DNA): TGTGCCAGTAGTATCTCACGACAGGGGGCGAATCAGCCCCAGCATTTT. This encodes CASSISRQGANQPQHF.

The chain joins TRBV2 to TRBJ2-7, with D tentatively TRBD1 (6 bases). V was clipped by 4 bases and J by 7 bases, with 14 bases between them. The CDR3 totals 13 residues. CDR1 is SNHLY and CDR2 is FYNNEI in the germline V gene. CDR3: CASSAQGSGEQYV. CDR3 coding DNA: TGTGCCAGCAGTGCACAGGGATCGGGGGAGCAGTACGTC.

This chain joins TRBV4-1 and TRBJ2-2; 7 nucleotides line up with TRBD1. The V gene's germline CDR1 is MGHRA and CDR2 YSYEKL. Trimming cost V 7 bases and J 6 bases; bases outside gene matches: 8. The CDR3 is 14 amino acids. The CDR3 spells CASKRGPIAGELFF. In nucleotides, the CDR3 is TGCGCCAGCAAAAGGGGGCCGATAGCCGGGGAGCTGTTTTTT.

This chain uses TRBV6-5 with TRBJ2-7; tentatively, D is TRBD2 (5 bases). This CDR3 spans 11 amino acids. CDR1 and CDR2 from the germline V gene are MNHEY and SVGAGI. V lost 7 bases and J lost 6, with 10 bases in between. The CDR3 loop is CASISGVEQYV. CDR3 in DNA: TGTGCCAGCATATCCGGGGTCGAGCAGTACGTC.

J is TRBJ1-2 and V is TRBV30; D gene uncertain. This CDR3 is 12 amino acids long. Between the trimmed V and J ends, which lost 3 bases and 5 bases, there was a span of 10 bases. Germline V gene sequence: CDR1 GTSNPN, CDR2 SVGIG (reference sequence). The CDR3: CAWRELDYGYTF. In nucleotides, the CDR3 is TGTGCCTGGAGAGAACTTGATTATGGCTACACCTTC. The complete variable domain, with remaining parts taken from reference TRBV30 and TRBJ1-2, reads SQTIHQWPATLVQPVGSPLSLECTVEGTSNPNLYWYRQAAGRGLQLLFYSVGIGQISSEVPQNLSASRPQDRQFILSSKKLLLSDSGFYLCAWRELDYGYTFGSGTRLTVV.

The chain links TRBV3-1 (or the pseudogene TRBV3-2) to TRBJ2-1, with TRBD1 matching 7 bases. Germline-derived CDR1 and CDR2 are LGHDT and YNNKEL (reference sequence). With V trimmed by 2 bases and J by 6 bases, 4 bases remained unmatched. The CDR3 runs 14 residues. This CDR3 reads CASSQSTGSNEQFF. DNA of the CDR3: TGTGCCAGCAGCCAATCGACAGGGTCCAATGAGCAGTTCTTC.

This clone was seen once. V is TRBV6-2 or TRBV6-3 and J is TRBJ1-5, with no clear D. The germline CDR1 and CDR2 sequences are MNHEY and SVGEGT. The CDR3 sequence is 17 residues long. Between the trimmed V and J ends, which lost 6 bases and 6 bases, there was a span of 24 bases. CDR3 in amino acids: CASSHTANGMRGQPQHF. CDR3 nucleotide sequence: TGTGCCAGCAGCCATACAGCGAATGGTATGCGGGGTCAGCCCCAGCATTTT.

The rearrangement joins TRBV6-5 to TRBJ1-6, with TRBD1 matching over 10 bases. Trimming removed 4 bases from V and 8 bases from J; junction bases left unmatched: 8. The germline V gene has CDR1 MNHEY and CDR2 SVGAGI. This CDR3 is built from 16 residues. CDR3 bases: TGTGCCAGCAGTTCAGACAGGGGGCGCGCGGATTCACCCCTCCACTTT. It yields the protein CASSSDRGRADSPLHF.

The chain links TRBV28 to TRBJ2-4; D is ambiguous. The CDR3 contains 13 residues. CDR1 and CDR2 from the germline V gene are MDHEN and SYDVKM. V lost 8 bases and J 0 bases, leaving 8 bases between the germline ends. CDR3 loop: CASGWLAKNIQYF. The CDR3 DNA reads as TGTGCCAGCGGTTGGCTAGCCAAAAACATTCAGTACTTC.

This chain joins TRBV5-1 and TRBJ1-6; the D is unclear. From germline, CDR1 is SGHRS and CDR2 YFSETQ. CDR3 length equals 16 residues. Trimming cost V 4 bases and J 3 bases, with 14 bases left between them. This chain's CDR3 is CASSLVGEVYNSPLHF. The CDR3 DNA reads TGCGCCAGCAGCCTGGTGGGCGAGGTCTATAATTCACCCCTCCACTTT.

This chain joins TRBV7-3 and TRBJ2-5; 14 bases are shared with TRBD2. This CDR3 has 17 residues. J was trimmed by 1 base and V by 4 bases; bases with no gene match: 5. The germline V gene has CDR1 SGHTA and CDR2 FQGTGA. CDR3 nucleotide sequence: TGTGCCAGCAGCTCCGGACTAGCGGGGGGCTTCCAAGAGACCCAGTACTTC. It translates to CASSSGLAGGFQETQYF. Full variable domain (outside the CDR3, taken from reference TRBV7-3 and TRBJ2-5): GAGVSQTPSNKVTEKGKYVELRCDPISGHTALYWYRQSLGQGPEFLIYFQGTGAADDSGLPNDRFFAVRPEGSVSTLKIQRTERGDSAVYLCASSSGLAGGFQETQYFGPGTRLLVL.

V is TRBV6-1 and J is TRBJ2-5; 10 bases align to TRBD2. In germline, CDR1 is MNHNS, CDR2 SASEGT. CDR3 length: 15 amino acids. J gave up 6 bases and V 3 bases, and 7 bases lay outside the gene matches. The CDR3 nucleotides read TGTGCCAGCAGTGACGGAATAGCGGGGGGCCAGACCCAGTACTTC. Its protein product is CASSDGIAGGQTQYF.

The chain joins TRBV21-1 to TRBJ1-1. TRBV21-1 is an annotated pseudogene. CDR3 length: 19 amino acids. In DNA form, the CDR3 reads TGTGCCAGCAGCAAAGGGGGGGGACCGAACAAGTGGAGGAACACTGAAGCTTTCTTT. Amino acids: CASSKGGGPNKWRNTEAFF.

This chain connects TRBV18 to TRBJ1-1; 7 bases are a match to TRBD1. Per germline, CDR1 KGHSH and CDR2 LQKENI. V trimming: 1 base; J trimming: 3 bases; junction bases outside the gene matches: 8. The CDR3 is 16 amino acids. The CDR3 reads CASSPLHGRGDTEAFF. CDR3 DNA sequence: TGTGCCAGCTCACCACTTCACGGCAGGGGGGACACTGAAGCTTTCTTT.